Listed here are 6 T cell receptor beta chains from one sample, sequenced in a study of persistence of HIV-infected CD4 T cells. Nonspecific anti-CD3/anti-CD28 bead stimulation represents the broad CD4+ T cell repertoire. Sorting selected CD4+ T cells upregulating both CD40 ligand and CD69. No antigen has been identified for these receptors. The immunoSEQ assay was version 4, run in survey mode. Clones were read by immunoSEQ multiplex PCR, and TCRdb kept only the in-frame ones, dropping some. The sample lists 35,000 to 55,000 clones; about 87% were seen once. Sequenced material: CD4+ T cells sorted from PBMCs after roughly 20-hour stimulation, taken from a patient who received antiretroviral therapy. All receptors derive from an adult woman with HIV who was CMV-seropositive.

V and J are TRBV7-9 and TRBJ1-2, with D uncertain. V was trimmed by 5 bases and J by 10 bases, leaving 17 bases between them. The CDR3 contains 13 residues. Germline lookup yields CDR1 SEHNR and CDR2 FQNEAQ (reference sequence). CDR3 bases: TGTGCCAGCAGCCTGCGAGACCGGCCCTTCTACACCTTC. Translated, it gives CASSLRDRPFYTF.

This chain's CDR3 is CASSPLRGGELFF. The DNA of the CDR3 is TGTGCCAGCTCACCATTGCGAGGCGGGGAGCTGTTTTTT. The gene calls are TRBV18 and TRBJ2-2; D not certain. The ends were cut back, 2 bases at V and 7 bases at J, with 8 bases in the middle. The V gene's germline CDR1 is KGHSH and CDR2 LQKENI. The CDR3 consists of 13 residues.

The rearrangement links TRBV4-2 to TRBJ1-1, with a possible D match to TRBD1 (5 bases). V was pared by 4 bases and J by 3 bases, with 15 bases between. This CDR3 is 15 amino acids long. Germline lookup yields CDR1 LGHNA and CDR2 YNFKEQ. The CDR3 region is CASSPGREGDTEAFF. The CDR3 bases are TGTGCCAGCAGCCCAGGACGAGAAGGGGACACTGAAGCTTTCTTT.

The chain recombines TRBV19 with TRBJ2-3, with 7 bases aligning to TRBD2. CDR3 length equals 15 residues. V trimming: 7 bases; J trimming: 3 bases; junction bases outside the gene matches: 10. The germline gives CDR1 LNHDA, CDR2 SQIVND (reference sequence). Here the CDR3 reads CASTLGDGGTDTQYF. The CDR3 bases are TGTGCCAGTACCCTAGGTGACGGGGGGACAGATACGCAGTATTTT.

The genes are TRBV20-1 and TRBJ1-4, with D uncertain. Trimming removed 3 bases from V and 8 bases from J, with 13 bases in between. Germline CDR1 and CDR2: DFQATT and SNEGSKA (reference sequence). The CDR3 runs to 13 residues. The CDR3 DNA sequence: TGCAGTGCTAGTTATGGAGGCCGGGAAAAACTGTTTTTT. Residues: CSASYGGREKLFF.

The genes are TRBV5-8 and TRBJ1-1; D might be TRBD1 (5 bases). CDR1 and CDR2 (germline): SGHTS, YDEGEE. This CDR3 spans 15 amino acids. Trimming shortened V by 0 bases and J by 3 bases, and 12 bases separated the two germline ends. The CDR3 DNA reads TGTGCCAGCAGCTTGGCACGGGGGATGGACACTGAAGCTTTCTTT. Protein product: CASSLARGMDTEAFF.